What follows describes a single T cell receptor (beta chain). Its matching antigen is unknown. The data derive from a study of somatic mutations in cytotoxic T cells in rheumatoid arthritis. About the research overall: Purity of nearly 100% was reached when some V beta antibody-stained T-cell populations were flow-sorted, including V beta1+ cells sequenced for TCRB.

The CDR3 sequence is 14 residues long. Trimming shortened V by 5 bases and J by 3 bases, and 10 bases separated the two germline ends. Germline CDR1 is MGHDK and CDR2 is SYGVNS. Overall study results and limits: The modest underrepresentation of TRBV07 observed in rheumatoid arthritis patients was not subjected to multiple-comparison adjustment.

Profiled with immunoSEQ multiplex PCR; TCRdb holds only in-frame clones, not every one. The profile covers more than 15,000 clones, with about 73% appearing a single time and around a fifth taken by the ten largest. The sequenced sample consisted of CD8+ T cells sorted from blood. V usage is TRBV25-1 and J usage is TRBJ2-2; D is unclear. This receptor was obtained from a woman aged 60-75 years in good health. The CDR3 loop reads CASSPSDDTGELFF. In nucleotides, the CDR3 is TGTGCCAGCAGTCCCTCAGATGACACCGGGGAGCTGTTTTTT.